This TCR beta chain was observed in a study of CXCR3-negative and CXCR3-positive naive CD8 T cells (dated by TCRdb to the late 2010s). Turning to the overall study: In total, roughly 140 million TRB reads were obtained, which works out to roughly 1.5 +/- 0.3 million reads per library. The TRBV-TRBJ cluster analysis covered naive subsets from roughly 5 donors and memory cells from 3 donors. The diversity and physicochemical repertoire analyses included under 12 donors pooled from two independent experiments.

Taken from the germline V gene (reference sequence), the CDR1 and CDR2 loops are DFQATT and SNEGSKA. The cysteine opens and the phenylalanine closes a CDR3 of 19 amino acids. No DNA sequence is on record. The reads were generated on a NextSeq 550. The Human TCR Profiling Kit (MiLaboratory) was used to make UMI-labeled 5' RACE TRB cDNA libraries. The full amount of extracted RNA was used for cDNA synthesis, and the full amount of resulting cDNA was used for PCR amplification. Libraries were prepared in parallel with an identical number of PCR cycles. The original methods were these. MIGEC and MiXCR extracted about 53,000 +/- 10,000 unique UMI-labeled TRB cDNA molecules per library, requiring at least two reads per UMI. On average, around 40,000 +/- 10,000 functional in-frame TRB CDR3 nucleotide clonotypes lacking stop codons were found per library. After downsampling to 5000 UMI-labeled TRB molecules per sample, diversity metrics, including normalized Shannon-Wiener and Chao1, were computed in VDJtools. Clonotype-size-weighted physicochemical properties of the central five CDR3 residues (interaction energy, strength, volume and Kidera factor 4) were computed in VDJtools. The reads, reprocessed by TCRdb, yield one row per CDR3 protein sequence and no DNA. None of the V and J calls come from the authors' own analysis; TCRdb made them. The sample's own table lists around 48,000 distinct CDR3 sequences. About 15% of the sample is in the top ten clones.

The full study reports these points: TRBV-TRBJ usage was similar between naive CXCR3-negative and CXCR3-positive cells from the same donor, while memory cells showed distinct patterns. CXCR3 expression partially decreased after cryopreservation, so most assays used freshly isolated PBMCs. Because surface CD5, which has been linked to self-reactivity in mice, was comparable between naive subsets, TCR interaction strength was also inferred from TRB CDR3 physicochemical properties. Both naive subsets had comparably high repertoire diversity, while memory CD8+ T cells had much lower repertoire diversity.

For each CD8+ T cell subset, flow sorting was done in triplicate, and 310,000 or so cells per subset went directly into RLT lysis buffer. Peripheral blood mononuclear cells were isolated from buffy coats using standard density gradient centrifugation. Total RNA was extracted from sorted cells with an RNeasy Mini Kit. With respect to this clonotype: Its antigen is currently not known.

Recombination joined TRBV20-1 with TRBJ2-5; checking the TCRdb D call of TRBD2 is not possible without DNA. Sequencing used memory CD8+ T cells from blood. The cell subset or site tag for this specimen amounts to: conventional CD8+ memory T cells (TMEM), sorted as controls. The sequence came from a human donor in good health. Some clones in this sample may be carry-over from other donors' samples. The CDR3 region: CSARDRAPETGLGFETQYF.